The sequence of this T cell receptor (beta chain) was determined in a study of T cell repertoires in aging, cancer and after chemotherapy. Study at large: The full dataset contained millions of TCR reads.

TRB rearrangements spanning V, D and J were amplified using mixed TRB-A/B primers. Using its own MiXCR run on the multiplex PCR reads, TCRdb lists one record per CDR3 protein. The table records 1,500 to 2,000 distinct CDR3 sequences, over 20% of them present only once. Study-wide results and limits: Median generation probability rose over the chemotherapy interval in each cancer cohort, suggesting rebound thymic output.

This clonotype was picked up a small number of times. Its target is unknown. Amplification of TCR beta used genomic DNA extracted from peripheral blood. The germline gives CDR1 DFQATT, CDR2 SNEGSKA (reference sequence). This CDR3 comprises 16 residues. V lost 2 bases and J 4 bases, leaving 18 bases between the germline ends. The genes are TRBV20-1 and TRBJ1-3; D is possibly TRBD1 (6 bases). Material for sequencing was blood. The TCR was taken from a human donor with a solid tumor. The CDR3 is CSARPYRELLGNTIYF. The CDR3 DNA reads as TGCAGTGCTAGACCATACAGGGAACTACTCGGAAACACCATATATTTT.